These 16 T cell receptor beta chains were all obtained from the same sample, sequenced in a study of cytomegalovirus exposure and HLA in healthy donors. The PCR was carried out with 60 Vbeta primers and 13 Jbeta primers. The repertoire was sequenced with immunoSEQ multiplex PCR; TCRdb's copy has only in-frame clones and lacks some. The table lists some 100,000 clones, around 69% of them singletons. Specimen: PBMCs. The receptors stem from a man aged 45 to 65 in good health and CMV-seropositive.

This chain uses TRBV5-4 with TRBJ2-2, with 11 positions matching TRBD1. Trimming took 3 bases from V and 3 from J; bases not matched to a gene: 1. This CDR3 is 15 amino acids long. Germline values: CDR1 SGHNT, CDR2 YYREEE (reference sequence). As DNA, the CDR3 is TGTGCCAGCAGCTGGACAGGGGGCTACACCGGGGAGCTGTTTTTT. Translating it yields CASSWTGGYTGELFF.

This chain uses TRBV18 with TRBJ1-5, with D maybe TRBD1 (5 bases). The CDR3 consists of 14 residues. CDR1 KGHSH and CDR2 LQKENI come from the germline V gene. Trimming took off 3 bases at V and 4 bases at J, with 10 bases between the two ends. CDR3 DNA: TGTGCCAGCTCACCGCAAAAGGGGAATCAGCCCCAGCATTTT. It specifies CASSPQKGNQPQHF.

CDR3 DNA: TGTGCCAGCAGCTTGGGCGGGACTAGCACAGATACGCAGTATTTT. This translates into CASSLGGTSTDTQYF. V and J are TRBV5-4 and TRBJ2-3, with D maybe TRBD2 (6 bases). The V end was cut by 0 bases, the J end by 0 bases, with 8 bases between. Germline loops: CDR1 SGHNT, CDR2 YYREEE (reference sequence). CDR3 length equals 15 residues.

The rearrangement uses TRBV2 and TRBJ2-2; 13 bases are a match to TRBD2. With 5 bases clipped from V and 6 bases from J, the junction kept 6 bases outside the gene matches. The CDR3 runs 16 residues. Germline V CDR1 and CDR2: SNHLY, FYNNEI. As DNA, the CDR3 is TGTGCCAGCAGTCGTACTAGCGGGAGGGCGGCCGGGGAGCTGTTTTTT. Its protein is CASSRTSGRAAGELFF.

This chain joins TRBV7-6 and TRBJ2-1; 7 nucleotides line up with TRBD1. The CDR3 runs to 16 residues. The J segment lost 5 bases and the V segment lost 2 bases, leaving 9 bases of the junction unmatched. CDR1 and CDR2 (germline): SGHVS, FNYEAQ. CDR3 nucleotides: TGTGCCAGCAGCTTAAGGCAAGGGACAGACGACAATGAGCAGTTCTTC. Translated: CASSLRQGTDDNEQFF.

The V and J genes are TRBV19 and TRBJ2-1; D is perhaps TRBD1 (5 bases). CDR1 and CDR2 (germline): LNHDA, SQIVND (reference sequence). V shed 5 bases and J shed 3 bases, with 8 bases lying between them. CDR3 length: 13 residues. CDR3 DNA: TGTGCCAGTAGTTCAGACAGCTACAATGAGCAGTTCTTC. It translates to CASSSDSYNEQFF.

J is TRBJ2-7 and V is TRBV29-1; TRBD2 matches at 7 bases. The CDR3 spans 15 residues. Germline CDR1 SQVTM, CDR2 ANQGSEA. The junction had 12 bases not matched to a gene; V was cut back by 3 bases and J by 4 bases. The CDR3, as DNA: TGCAGCGTTGAGCTTTGGGGGTCGGGAGGATACGAGCAGTACTTC. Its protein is CSVELWGSGGYEQYF.

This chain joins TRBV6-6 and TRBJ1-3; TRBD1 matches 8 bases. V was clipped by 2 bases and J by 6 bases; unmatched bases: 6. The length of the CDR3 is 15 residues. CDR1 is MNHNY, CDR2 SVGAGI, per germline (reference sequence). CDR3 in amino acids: CASSYGDRGINTIYF. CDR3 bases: TGTGCCAGCAGTTACGGTGACAGGGGAATAAACACCATATATTTT.

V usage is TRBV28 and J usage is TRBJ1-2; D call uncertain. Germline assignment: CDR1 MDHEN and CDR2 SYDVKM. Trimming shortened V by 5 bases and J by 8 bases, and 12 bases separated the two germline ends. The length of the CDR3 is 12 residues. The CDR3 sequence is CASSEALRGYTF. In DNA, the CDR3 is TGTGCCAGCAGTGAGGCCCTTAGGGGCTACACCTTC.

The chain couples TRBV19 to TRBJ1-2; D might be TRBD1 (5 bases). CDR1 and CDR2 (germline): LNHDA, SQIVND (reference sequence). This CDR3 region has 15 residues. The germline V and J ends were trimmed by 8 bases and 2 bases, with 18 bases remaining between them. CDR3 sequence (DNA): TGTGCCAGTTTGTCTATAAGCAGGGCAAACTATGGCTACACCTTC. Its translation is CASLSISRANYGYTF. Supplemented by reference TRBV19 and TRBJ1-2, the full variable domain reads DGGITQSPKYLFRKEGQNVTLSCEQNLNHDAMYWYRQDPGQGLRLIYYSQIVNDFQKGDIAEGYSVSREKKESFPLTVTSAQKNPTAFYLCASLSISRANYGYTFGSGTRLTVV.

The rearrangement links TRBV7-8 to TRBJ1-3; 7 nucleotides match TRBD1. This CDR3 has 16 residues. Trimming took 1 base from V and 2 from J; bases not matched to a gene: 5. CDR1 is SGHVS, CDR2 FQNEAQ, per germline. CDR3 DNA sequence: TGTGCCAGCAGCTTAGAATACAGGGGTCCTGGAAACACCATATATTTT. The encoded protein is CASSLEYRGPGNTIYF.

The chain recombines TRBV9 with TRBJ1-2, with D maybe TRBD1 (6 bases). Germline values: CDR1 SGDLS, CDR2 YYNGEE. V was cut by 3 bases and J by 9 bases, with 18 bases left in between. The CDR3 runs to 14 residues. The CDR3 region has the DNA TGTGCCAGCAGCGCCATAGGGGGGGCGAGGAGCTACACCTTC. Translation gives CASSAIGGARSYTF.

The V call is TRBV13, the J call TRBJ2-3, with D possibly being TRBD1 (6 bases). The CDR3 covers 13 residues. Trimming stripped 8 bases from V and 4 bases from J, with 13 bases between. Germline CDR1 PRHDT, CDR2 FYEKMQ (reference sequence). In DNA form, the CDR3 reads TGTGCCAGCCTTAGGGGGAATTCAGATACGCAGTATTTT. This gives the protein CASLRGNSDTQYF.

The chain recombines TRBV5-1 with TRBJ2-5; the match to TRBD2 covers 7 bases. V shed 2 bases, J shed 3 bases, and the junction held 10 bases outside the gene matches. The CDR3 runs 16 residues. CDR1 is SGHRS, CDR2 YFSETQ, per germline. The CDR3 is CASSFLPAGDEETQYF. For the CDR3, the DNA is TGCGCCAGCAGCTTTCTACCTGCGGGGGACGAAGAGACCCAGTACTTC.

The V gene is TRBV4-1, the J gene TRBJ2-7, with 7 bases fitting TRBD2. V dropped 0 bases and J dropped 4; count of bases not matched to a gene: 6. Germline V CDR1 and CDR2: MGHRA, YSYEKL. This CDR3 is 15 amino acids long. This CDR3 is CASSQDRVSGYEQYF. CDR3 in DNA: TGCGCCAGCAGCCAAGATCGAGTTAGCGGGTACGAGCAGTACTTC.

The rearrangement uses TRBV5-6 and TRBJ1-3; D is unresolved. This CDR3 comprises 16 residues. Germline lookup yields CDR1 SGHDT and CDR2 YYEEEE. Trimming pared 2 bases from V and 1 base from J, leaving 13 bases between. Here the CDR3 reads CASSFTRGTSGNTIYF. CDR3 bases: TGTGCCAGCAGCTTTACGCGGGGAACATCTGGAAACACCATATATTTT.